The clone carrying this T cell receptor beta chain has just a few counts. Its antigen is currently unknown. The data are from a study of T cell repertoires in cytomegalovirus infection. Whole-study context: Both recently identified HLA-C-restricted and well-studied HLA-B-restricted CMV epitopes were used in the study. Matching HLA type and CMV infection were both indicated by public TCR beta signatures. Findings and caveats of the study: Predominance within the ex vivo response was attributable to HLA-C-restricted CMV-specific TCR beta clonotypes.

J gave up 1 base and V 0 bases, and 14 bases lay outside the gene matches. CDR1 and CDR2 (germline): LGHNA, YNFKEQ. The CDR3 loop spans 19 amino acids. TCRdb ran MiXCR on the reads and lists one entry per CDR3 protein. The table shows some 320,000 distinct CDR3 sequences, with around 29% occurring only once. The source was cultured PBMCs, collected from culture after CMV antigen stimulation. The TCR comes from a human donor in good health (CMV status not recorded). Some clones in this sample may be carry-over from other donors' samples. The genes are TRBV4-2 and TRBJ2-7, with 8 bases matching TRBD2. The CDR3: CASSQDTSRVAGRSYEQYF. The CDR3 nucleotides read TGTGCCAGCAGCCAAGATACCTCCCGCGTAGCGGGGCGATCCTACGAGCAGTACTTC.